This T cell receptor beta chain was captured in a study of T cells after yellow fever vaccination. In the study overall: Those fractions that held only low numbers of cells were prepared using the SMART-Seq v4 Ultra Low Input RNA kit. General study findings and limits: The secondary response was weaker, and its peak arrived faster, on day 5 versus 15. Abundant clonotypes from the bulk population could have been carried over as contaminants into FACS-sorted repertoires.

Production of TCR cDNA was by 5'RACE template switching, which also added a universal primer site and UMIs. One entry per CDR3 protein, called by TCRdb with MiXCR from the 5' RACE reads. The data contain 140,000 to 150,000 distinct CDR3 sequences, more than 6.5% of them singletons. On this clonotype: As yet, its antigen is unknown.

The TCR sequence derives from a man under 40 who received the YFV17D yellow fever vaccine. The sample here was CD4+ T cells sorted from PBMCs, taken 10 days after the yellow fever booster vaccination.

This chain's CDR3 is CASSYTVTSTDTQYF. The CDR3 nucleotides are TGTGCCAGCAGTTACACAGTAACTAGCACAGATACGCAGTATTTT. The chain couples TRBV6-5 to TRBJ2-3; no reliable D call. V lost 2 bases and J lost 0, with 9 bases in between. Germline CDR1 is MNHEY and CDR2 is SVGAGI. The CDR3 spans 15 residues.